This T cell receptor (beta chain) came from a study of CD8+ T cells in alopecia areata (dated by TCRdb to 2017 to 2018). Background for the entire study: Treated patients were enrolled in an open-label pilot trial of oral tofacitinib, 5 to 10 mg twice daily, for moderate-to-severe alopecia areata. Clonality in the scalp was compared among normal scalp (n=4), patchy alopecia areata scalp (n=8), and alopecia totalis/universalis scalp (n=8). immunoSEQ multiplex PCR using 35 Vbeta forward primers and 13 Jbeta reverse primers was used to amplify TCRbeta CDR3 regions. Patients received tofacitinib for 6 to 18 months and were then followed off drug for 6 months to check for delayed response and recurrence. RNA came from the PAXgene miRNA kit for fixed scalp, the miRNeasy kit for PBMCs, and the RNeasy kit for mouse skin. In both human patients and the C3H/HeJ mouse model, the study applied high-throughput TCRbeta sequencing to look at T cell clonal expansion in alopecia areata. Tofacitinib-treated patients had biopsies at baseline and at 4 and 24 weeks of treatment, with a later scalp biopsy in several patients. In humans, TCRbeta sequencing was performed on scalp tissue and on sorted CD4+ and CD8+ peripheral blood T cells from healthy controls and from patients with patchy or totalis/universalis alopecia areata. Overall results and qualifications from the work: Shared TCR sequences between patients were less evident than in mice, which may be partly attributable to HLA diversity in the patient population. Compared with normal scalp, lesional scalp, particularly in alopecia totalis/universalis, had higher clonality and more expanded CD8+ clones, which suggests antigenic drive. Resident alphabeta T cells in normal human skin are also sequenced, complicating scalp TCR repertoire analysis, unlike mouse skin dominated by gammadelta T cells.

The library was generated by the immunoSEQ multiplex PCR assay. RNA was extracted from all samples and reverse transcribed into cDNA, which served as template for TCR sequencing. First-strand cDNA was synthesized using SuperScript III with a 2:1 mix of oligo-dT and random hexamers. A synthetic immune receptor repertoire was used to assess amplification bias, and residual bias was removed computationally. Per the source publication's procedure: Raw reads were preprocessed for error removal, and CDR3 was defined according to IMGT conventions as running from the conserved cysteine to phenylalanine. To get clonality, Shannon entropy was normalized by log2 of the number of productive unique TCRs and the result was subtracted from 1. Whether each scalp clone was CD4 or CD8 was inferred by checking scalp TCRbeta sequences against the CD4 and CD8 repertoires from sorted blood. This is the immuneACCESS table as TCRdb keeps it, with only in-frame sequences that have V and J called. A part of the clones is gone; compared with another copy, unresolved V genes explain less than half, and the rest is unexplained. The V and J calls and clone size were taken over from that table, and D and trimming were inferred from the DNA. For this sample the table gives 100,000 to 150,000 clones, of which around 60% were detected only once. The ten largest clones take up 4.5% to 5.5% of the sample.

CDR1 LGHNA and CDR2 YSLEER were looked up in the germline V gene. At the junction V is shortened by 1 base and J by 0 bases, with 19 bases in between. The CDR3 measures 19 amino acids from cysteine to phenylalanine. The only DNA kept is the CDR3, 57 bases in frame from the first base. Read against the paper, the sample's time point label means: baseline before oral tofacitinib. Peripheral blood and lesional scalp punch biopsies were obtained from patients with alopecia areata. After PBMCs were isolated by density centrifugation and stained for CD3, CD4 and CD8, a FACSAria was used to sort CD4+ and CD8+ T cells. On this clone itself: The target of this receptor is not known. Qualities for individual bases were not recorded, and no much larger clone is one base off.

The sequence joins TRBV4-3 to TRBJ2-4; tentative D gene TRBD2, with 6 bases matching. This TCR derives from a human donor with alopecia areata. Material: CD4+ T cells sorted from blood, obtained at week 0. The DNA is as follows: TGCGCCAGCAGCCAAGCACTACCGGGGGACCACCGAGCCAAAAACATTCAGTACTTC. Translated, it reads CASSQALPGDHRAKNIQYF.